The clone carrying this TCR beta chain was seen a few times. Amplifying from RNA transcripts, the study obtained TCR beta CDR3 regions. RT-PCR in the first round used HTBI primers; a second-round multiplex PCR followed. MiXCR was run by TCRdb on the multiplex PCR reads, yielding one entry per CDR3 protein. Among about 230,000 distinct CDR3 sequences listed, around 50% were seen once. The data were taken from a study of Graves' ophthalmopathy and Graves' hyperthyroidism. Researchers turned away patients with other autoimmune diseases, uncontrolled infections, pregnancy or lactation. The trim removed 3 bases at V and 7 bases at J, leaving 4 bases unmatched. The CDR3 totals 13 residues. Looked up from germline, CDR1 is SGHAT and CDR2 is FQNNGV.

The material sequenced was peripheral blood. The chain has TRBV11-2 and TRBJ1-1; 8 bases are a match to TRBD1. This TCR was sampled from an adult man with Graves' ophthalmopathy. In nucleotides, the CDR3 is TGTGCCAGCAGCTTTACAGGGGGAGTTGAAGCTTTCTTT. Translation gives CASSFTGGVEAFF.